The next 3 T cell receptor beta chains were all read from a single sample in a study of cytomegalovirus exposure and HLA in healthy donors. Vbeta (60) and Jbeta (13) primers were used in the PCR. The repertoire was sequenced with immunoSEQ multiplex PCR; TCRdb's copy has only in-frame clones and lacks some. The table lists over 95,000 clones, around 73% of them singletons. Sequenced material: PBMCs. Every receptor here comes from a man aged 35-49 years in good health and CMV-seronegative.

The chain recombines TRBV6-4 with TRBJ2-3; D is perhaps TRBD2 (6 bases). Per the germline V gene, CDR1 is MRHNA and CDR2 is SNTAGT. CDR3 length: 15 amino acids. Trimming pared 2 bases from V and 1 base from J, leaving 10 bases between. In DNA, the CDR3 is TGTGCCAGCAGTGACCGGGACTCACGCACAGATACGCAGTATTTT. It encodes CASSDRDSRTDTQYF.

The rearrangement joins TRBV6-5 to TRBJ2-1; TRBD2 agrees at 7 bases. Trimming at V came to 0 bases and at J to 8 bases, leaving 1 base not matched to a gene. The CDR3 covers 13 residues. Germline V gives CDR1 MNHEY, CDR2 SVGAGI. The CDR3 protein is CASSYSGGYEQFF. In DNA form, the CDR3 reads TGTGCCAGCAGTTACTCCGGGGGGTATGAGCAGTTCTTC.

This clone was detected only once. CDR3 region: CASSLEGRYNEQFF. The CDR3 coding sequence is TGCGCCAGCAGCTTGGAGGGGCGGTACAATGAGCAGTTCTTC. The chain combines TRBV5-1 with TRBJ2-1; D is perhaps TRBD1 (5 bases). CDR1 and CDR2 (germline): SGHRS, YFSETQ. V lost 0 bases, J lost 4 bases, and 8 bases lay in between. The CDR3 is made up of 14 amino acids. Full variable domain (remainder filled in from reference TRBV5-1 and TRBJ2-1): KAGVTQTPRYLIKTRGQQVTLSCSPISGHRSVSWYQQTPGQGLQFLFEYFSETQRNKGNFPGRFSGRQFSNSRSEMNVSTLELGDSALYLCASSLEGRYNEQFFGPGTRLTVL.